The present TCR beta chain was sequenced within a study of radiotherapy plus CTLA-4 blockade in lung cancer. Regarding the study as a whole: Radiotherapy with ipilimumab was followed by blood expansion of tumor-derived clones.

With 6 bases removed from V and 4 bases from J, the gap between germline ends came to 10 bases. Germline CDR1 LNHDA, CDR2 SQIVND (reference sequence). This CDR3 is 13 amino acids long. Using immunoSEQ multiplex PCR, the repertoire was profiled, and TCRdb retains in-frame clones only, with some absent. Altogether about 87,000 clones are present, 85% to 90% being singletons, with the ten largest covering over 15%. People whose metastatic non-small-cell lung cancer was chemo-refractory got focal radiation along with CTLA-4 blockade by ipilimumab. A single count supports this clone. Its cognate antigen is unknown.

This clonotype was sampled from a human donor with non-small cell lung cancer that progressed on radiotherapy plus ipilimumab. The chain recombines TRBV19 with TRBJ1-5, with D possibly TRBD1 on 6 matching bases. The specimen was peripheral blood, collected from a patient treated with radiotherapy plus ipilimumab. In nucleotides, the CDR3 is TGTGCCAGTAGGGGGACAATTAATCAGCCCCAGCATTTT. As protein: CASRGTINQPQHF.